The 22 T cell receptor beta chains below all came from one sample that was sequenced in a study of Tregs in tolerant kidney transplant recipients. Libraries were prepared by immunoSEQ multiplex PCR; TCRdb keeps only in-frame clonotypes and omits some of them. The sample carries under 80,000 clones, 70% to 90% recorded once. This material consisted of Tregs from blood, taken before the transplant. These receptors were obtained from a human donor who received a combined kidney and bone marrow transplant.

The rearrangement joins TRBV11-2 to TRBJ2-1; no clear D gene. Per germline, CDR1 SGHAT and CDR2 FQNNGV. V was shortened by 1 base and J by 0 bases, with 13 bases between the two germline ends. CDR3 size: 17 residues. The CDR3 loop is CASSLVSWPTSYNEQFF. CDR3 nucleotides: TGTGCCAGCAGCTTAGTATCATGGCCGACCTCCTACAATGAGCAGTTCTTC.

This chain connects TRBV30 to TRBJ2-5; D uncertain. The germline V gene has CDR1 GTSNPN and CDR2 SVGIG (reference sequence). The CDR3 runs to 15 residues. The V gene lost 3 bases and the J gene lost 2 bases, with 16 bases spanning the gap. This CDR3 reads CAWRLIGVPQETQYF. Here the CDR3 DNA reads TGTGCCTGGAGGCTAATTGGGGTTCCTCAAGAGACCCAGTACTTC. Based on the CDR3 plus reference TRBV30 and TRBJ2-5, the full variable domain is SQTIHQWPATLVQPVGSPLSLECTVEGTSNPNLYWYRQAAGRGLQLLFYSVGIGQISSEVPQNLSASRPQDRQFILSSKKLLLSDSGFYLCAWRLIGVPQETQYFGPGTRLLVL.

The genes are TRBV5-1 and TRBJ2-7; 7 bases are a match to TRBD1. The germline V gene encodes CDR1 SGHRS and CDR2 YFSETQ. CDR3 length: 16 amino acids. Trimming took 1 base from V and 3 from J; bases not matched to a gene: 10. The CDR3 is CASSLTPQGVSYEQYF. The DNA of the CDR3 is TGCGCCAGCAGCTTGACCCCTCAGGGGGTGAGCTACGAGCAGTACTTC. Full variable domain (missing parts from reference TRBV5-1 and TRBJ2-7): KAGVTQTPRYLIKTRGQQVTLSCSPISGHRSVSWYQQTPGQGLQFLFEYFSETQRNKGNFPGRFSGRQFSNSRSEMNVSTLELGDSALYLCASSLTPQGVSYEQYFGPGTRLTVT.

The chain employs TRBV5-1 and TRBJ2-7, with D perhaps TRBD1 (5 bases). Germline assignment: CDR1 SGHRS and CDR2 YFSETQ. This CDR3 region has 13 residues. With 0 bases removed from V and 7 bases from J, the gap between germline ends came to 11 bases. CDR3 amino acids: CASSLGTIGEQYF. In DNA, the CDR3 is TGCGCCAGCAGCTTGGGGACAATAGGAGAGCAGTACTTC.

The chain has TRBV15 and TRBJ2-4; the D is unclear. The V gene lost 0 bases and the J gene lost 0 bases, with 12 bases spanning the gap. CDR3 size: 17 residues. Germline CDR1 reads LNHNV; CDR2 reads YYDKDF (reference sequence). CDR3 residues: CATSRDSSQLAKNIQYF. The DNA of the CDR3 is TGTGCCACCAGCAGAGATTCAAGCCAACTAGCCAAAAACATTCAGTACTTC.

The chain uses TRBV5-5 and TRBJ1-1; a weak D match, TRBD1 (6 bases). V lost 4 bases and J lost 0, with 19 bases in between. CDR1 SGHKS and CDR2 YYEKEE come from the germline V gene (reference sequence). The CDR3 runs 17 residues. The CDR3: CASSPRGRGMMNTEAFF. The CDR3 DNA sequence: TGTGCCAGCAGCCCCCGAGGGAGGGGGATGATGAACACTGAAGCTTTCTTT.

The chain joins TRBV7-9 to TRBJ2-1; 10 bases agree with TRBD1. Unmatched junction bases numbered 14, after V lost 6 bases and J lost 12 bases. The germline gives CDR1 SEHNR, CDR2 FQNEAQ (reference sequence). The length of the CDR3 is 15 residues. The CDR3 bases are TGTGCCAGCAGTCCGGGACAGGGGTTGGGTCGGTGGCAGTTCTTC. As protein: CASSPGQGLGRWQFF.

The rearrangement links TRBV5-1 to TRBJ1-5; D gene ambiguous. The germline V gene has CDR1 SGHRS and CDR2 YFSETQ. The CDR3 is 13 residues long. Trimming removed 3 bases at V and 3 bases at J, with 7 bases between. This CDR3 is CASSSGDNQPQHF. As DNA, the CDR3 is TGCGCCAGCAGCTCAGGCGACAATCAGCCCCAGCATTTT.

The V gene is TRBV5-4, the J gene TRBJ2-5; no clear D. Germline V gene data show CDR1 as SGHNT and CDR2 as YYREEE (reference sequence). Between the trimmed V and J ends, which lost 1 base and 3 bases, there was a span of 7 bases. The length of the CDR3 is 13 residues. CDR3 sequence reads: CASSLHKKETQYF. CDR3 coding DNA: TGTGCCAGCAGCTTGCACAAGAAAGAGACCCAGTACTTC.

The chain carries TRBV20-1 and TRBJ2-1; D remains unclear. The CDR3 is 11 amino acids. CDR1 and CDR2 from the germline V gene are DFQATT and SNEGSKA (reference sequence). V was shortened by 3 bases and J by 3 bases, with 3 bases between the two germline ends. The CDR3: CSARDYNEQFF. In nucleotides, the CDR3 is TGCAGTGCTAGGGACTACAATGAGCAGTTCTTC.

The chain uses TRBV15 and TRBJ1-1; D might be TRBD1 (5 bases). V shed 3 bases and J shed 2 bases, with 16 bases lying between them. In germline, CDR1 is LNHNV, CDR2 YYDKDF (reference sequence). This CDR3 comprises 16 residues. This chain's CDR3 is CATSRRTPGDNTEAFF. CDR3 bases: TGTGCCACCAGCAGGAGGACCCCCGGGGACAACACTGAAGCTTTCTTT.

CDR3 loop: CASIPGQPNQPQHF. The CDR3 region has the DNA TGTGCCAGCATTCCGGGACAGCCAAATCAGCCCCAGCATTTT. The chain is built from TRBV6-1 and TRBJ1-5; 7 bases align to TRBD1. V gave up 7 bases and J gave up 4 bases; unmatched junction bases: 7. The CDR3 is 14 residues long. Looked up from germline, CDR1 is MNHNS and CDR2 is SASEGT.

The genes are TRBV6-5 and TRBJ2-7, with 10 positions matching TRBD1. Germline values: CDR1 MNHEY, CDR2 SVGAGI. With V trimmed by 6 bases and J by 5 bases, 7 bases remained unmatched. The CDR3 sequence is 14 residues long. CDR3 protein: CASSLLTGGDEQYF. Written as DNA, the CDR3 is TGTGCCAGCAGCCTCCTGACAGGGGGCGACGAGCAGTACTTC.

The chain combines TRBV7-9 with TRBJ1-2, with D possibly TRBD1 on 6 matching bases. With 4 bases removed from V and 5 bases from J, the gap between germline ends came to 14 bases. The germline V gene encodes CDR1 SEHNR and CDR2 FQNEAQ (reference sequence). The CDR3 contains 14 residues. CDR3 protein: CASSSGGARYGYTF. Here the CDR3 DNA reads TGTGCCAGCAGCTCGGGGGGGGCTAGGTATGGCTACACCTTC.

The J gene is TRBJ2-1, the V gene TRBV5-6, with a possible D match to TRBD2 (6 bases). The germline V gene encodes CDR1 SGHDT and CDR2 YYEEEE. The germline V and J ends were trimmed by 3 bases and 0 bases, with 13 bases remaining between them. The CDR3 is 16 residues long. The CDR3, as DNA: TGTGCCAGCAGCTGGCATAGGGACTCCTCCTACAATGAGCAGTTCTTC. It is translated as CASSWHRDSSYNEQFF.

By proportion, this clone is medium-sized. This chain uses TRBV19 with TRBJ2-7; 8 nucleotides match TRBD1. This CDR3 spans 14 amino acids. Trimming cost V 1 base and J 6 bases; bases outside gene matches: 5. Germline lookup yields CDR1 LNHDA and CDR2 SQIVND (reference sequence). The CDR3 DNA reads TGTGCCAGTAGTATAGGGACAGGGAGTAGCGAGCAGTACTTC. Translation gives CASSIGTGSSEQYF.

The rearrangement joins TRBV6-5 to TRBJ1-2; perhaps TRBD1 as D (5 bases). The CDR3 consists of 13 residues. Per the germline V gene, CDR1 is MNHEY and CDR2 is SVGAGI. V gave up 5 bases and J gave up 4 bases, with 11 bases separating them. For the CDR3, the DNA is TGTGCCAGCAGTCAGGGACCGGGCTATGGCTACACCTTC. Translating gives CASSQGPGYGYTF.

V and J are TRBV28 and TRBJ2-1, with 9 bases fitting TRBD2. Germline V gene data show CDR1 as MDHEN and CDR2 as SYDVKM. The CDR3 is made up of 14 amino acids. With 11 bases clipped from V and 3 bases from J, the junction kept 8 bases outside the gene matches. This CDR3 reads CAGGTSRNYNEQFF. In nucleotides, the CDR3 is TGTGCCGGTGGGACTAGCCGAAACTACAATGAGCAGTTCTTC.

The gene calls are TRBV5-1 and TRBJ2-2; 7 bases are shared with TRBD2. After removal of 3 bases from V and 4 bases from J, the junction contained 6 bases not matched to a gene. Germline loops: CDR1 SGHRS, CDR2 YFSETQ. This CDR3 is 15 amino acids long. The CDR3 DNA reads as TGCGCCAGCAGCTGGCGCGGGGAGGGCACCGGGGAGCTGTTTTTT. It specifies CASSWRGEGTGELFF.

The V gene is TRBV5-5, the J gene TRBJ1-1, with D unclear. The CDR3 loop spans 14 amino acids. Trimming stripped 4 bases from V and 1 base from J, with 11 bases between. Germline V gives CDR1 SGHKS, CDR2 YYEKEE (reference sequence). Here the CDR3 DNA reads TGTGCCAGCAGCCGGACGGGCCCGAACACTGAAGCTTTCTTT. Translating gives CASSRTGPNTEAFF.

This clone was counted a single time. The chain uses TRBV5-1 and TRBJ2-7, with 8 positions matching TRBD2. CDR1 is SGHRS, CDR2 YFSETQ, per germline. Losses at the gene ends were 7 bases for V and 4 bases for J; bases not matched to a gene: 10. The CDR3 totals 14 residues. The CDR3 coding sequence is TGCGCCAGCGGAGGCGGAGGGACTAGTTACGAGCAGTACTTC. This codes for CASGGGGTSYEQYF.

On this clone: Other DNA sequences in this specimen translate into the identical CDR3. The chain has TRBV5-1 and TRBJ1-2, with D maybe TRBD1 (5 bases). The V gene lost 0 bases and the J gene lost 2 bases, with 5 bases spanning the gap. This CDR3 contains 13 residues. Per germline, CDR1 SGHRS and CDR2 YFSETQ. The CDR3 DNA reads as TGCGCCAGCAGCTTGGCAGGGAACTATGGCTACACCTTC. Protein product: CASSLAGNYGYTF. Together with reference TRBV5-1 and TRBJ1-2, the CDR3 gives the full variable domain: KAGVTQTPRYLIKTRGQQVTLSCSPISGHRSVSWYQQTPGQGLQFLFEYFSETQRNKGNFPGRFSGRQFSNSRSEMNVSTLELGDSALYLCASSLAGNYGYTFGSGTRLTVV.